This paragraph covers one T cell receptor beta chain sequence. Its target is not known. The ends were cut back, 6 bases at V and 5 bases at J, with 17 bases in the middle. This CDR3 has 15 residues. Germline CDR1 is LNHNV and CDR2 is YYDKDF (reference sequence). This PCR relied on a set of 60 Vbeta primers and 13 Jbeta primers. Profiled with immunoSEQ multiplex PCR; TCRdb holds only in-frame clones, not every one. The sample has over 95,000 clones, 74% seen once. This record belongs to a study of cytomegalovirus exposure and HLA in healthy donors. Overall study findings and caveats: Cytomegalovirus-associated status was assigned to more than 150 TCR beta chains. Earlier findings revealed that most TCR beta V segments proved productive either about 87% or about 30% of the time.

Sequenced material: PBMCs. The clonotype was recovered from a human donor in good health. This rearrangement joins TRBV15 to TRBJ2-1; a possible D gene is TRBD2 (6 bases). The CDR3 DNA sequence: TGTGCCACCAGGTTAAGGAGGGCCATCAACAATGAGCAGTTCTTC. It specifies CATRLRRAINNEQFF. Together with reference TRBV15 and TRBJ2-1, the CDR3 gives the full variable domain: DAMVIQNPRYQVTQFGKPVTLSCSQTLNHNVMYWYQQKSSQAPKLLFHYYDKDFNNEADTPDNFQSRRPNTSFCFLDIRSPGLGDTAMYLCATRLRRAINNEQFFGPGTRLTVL.